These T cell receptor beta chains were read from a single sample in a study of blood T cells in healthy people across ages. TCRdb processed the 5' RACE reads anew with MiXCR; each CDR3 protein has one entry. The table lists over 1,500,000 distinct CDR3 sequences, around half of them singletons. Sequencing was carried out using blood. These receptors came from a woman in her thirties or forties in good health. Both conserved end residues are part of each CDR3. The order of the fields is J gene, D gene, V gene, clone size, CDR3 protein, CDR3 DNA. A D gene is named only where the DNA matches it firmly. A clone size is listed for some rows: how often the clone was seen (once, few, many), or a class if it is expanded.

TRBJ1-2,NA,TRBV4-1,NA,CASSSGDNGYTF,TGCGCCAGCAGCTCAGGGGATAATGGCTACACCTTC
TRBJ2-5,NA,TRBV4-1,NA,CASSQEDYSRETQYF,TGCGCCAGCAGCCAAGAAGACTACAGTCGGGAGACCCAGTACTTC
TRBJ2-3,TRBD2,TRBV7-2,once,CASSRSGGLPDTQYF,TGTGCCAGCAGCCGTAGCGGGGGTCTACCAGATACGCAGTATTTT
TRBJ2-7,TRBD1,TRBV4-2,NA,CASSQDQGVRAYEQYF,TGTGCCAGCAGCCAAGATCAGGGGGTGCGGGCCTACGAGCAGTACTTC
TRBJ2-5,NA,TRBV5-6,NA,CASSVDRARRETQYF,TGTGCCAGCAGCGTCGACCGGGCTAGAAGGGAGACCCAGTACTTC
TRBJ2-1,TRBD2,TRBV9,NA,CASSASGGADNEQFF,TGTGCCAGCAGCGCTAGCGGGGGGGCGGACAATGAGCAGTTCTTC
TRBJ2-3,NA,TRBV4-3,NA,CASGQEEGVRGTQYF,TGCGCCAGCGGCCAAGAGGAGGGGGTTAGGGGTACGCAGTATTTT
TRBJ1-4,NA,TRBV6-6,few,CASSYSGRGEKLFF,TGTGCCAGCAGTTACAGTGGGAGGGGGGAAAAACTGTTTTTT
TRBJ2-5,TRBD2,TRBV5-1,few,CASSLILAGQETQYF,TGCGCCAGCAGCTTGATTTTAGCGGGTCAAGAGACCCAGTACTTC
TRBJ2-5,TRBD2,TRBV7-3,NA,CASSLQGMPGGQETQYF,TGTGCCAGCAGCCTCCAGGGAATGCCGGGGGGCCAAGAGACCCAGTACTTC